This T cell receptor (beta chain) was found in a study of identifying expanded T cells in peripheral blood (dated by TCRdb to the late 2010s). General notes on the study: Technical replicates were generated by sequencing separate aliquots of the same genomic DNA pool, with four replicates compared pairwise. Overall study results and their limits: The authors expected biological variance in healthy repertoires might increase further over much longer intervals such as months to years. Between technical replicates the binomial model flagged 0.9 to 1.5 differentially abundant clones, whereas over about 2 weeks the binomial model flagged about 16.4 and over approximately 4 weeks approximately 20. Variance in clone template counts between approximately 2-week samples significantly increased with total template count across all healthy donors. Both the number of clones called differentially abundant and the false-positive rate were significantly reduced by the beta-binomial model across all healthy-donor time intervals.

From the germline V gene, CDR1 is SGHVS and CDR2 is FNYEAQ. The CDR3 holds 14 amino acids from the cysteine to the phenylalanine. The DNA shown is the 42-base CDR3, in frame from base 1. V ends up 1 base short and J 9 bases short, with an unmatched junction base count of 5. TCRbeta CDR3 regions were profiled with the immunoSEQ Assay using bias-controlled multiplex PCR amplification of genomic DNA. Under the source paper's analysis protocol: To quantify the absolute abundance of each unique TCRbeta CDR3 region, the sequences were collapsed and filtered. Two models were used to test differential abundance: a binomial model (Fisher-equivalent) and a beta-binomial model that adds time-dependent variance fitted from healthy donors. Clones with fewer than 5 combined templates were excluded, and clones with Benjamini-Hochberg FDR below 0.01 were called differentially abundant. Using the form v = (b*log(k)+a)^2, the beta-binomial variance was modeled as a function of the total template count across the two samples. TCRdb limited this immuneACCESS table to in-frame rearrangements with V and J called. A share of clones is missing; checked studies link under half to unresolved V genes, and the rest is unexplained. V and J calls and clone size are given by that table; D and trimming were obtained from the DNA. The table for this sample lists about 81,000 clones; 84% of them were counted only once. The ten largest clones represent around a fifth of the sample.

No immune events, such as infections, were documented for the healthy donors during the collection period. Healthy-donor blood repertoires served as a training cohort to calibrate time-dependent variance in a beta-binomial model of T-cell clone differential abundance. The training cohort comprised about ten healthy donors, 3 female and 7 male. Donor ages ranged from about 25 to 64 years, with an average of roughly 40 years. Whole blood from each healthy donor was obtained from a commercial supplier and was collected at three time points 2 to 3 weeks apart. Genomic DNA was extracted from unsorted whole blood for immunosequencing. This clone was found a few times. Its antigen is not yet known. No base quality information exists; no much larger clone differs at one position.

The receptor was isolated from a person aged 18 to 70 in good health. The V gene is TRBV7-6 and the J gene is TRBJ2-1; the junction holds 8 bases that match TRBD1. Sequences were obtained from blood. The encoded CDR3 is CASSLVAGGGEQFF. The DNA sequence is given as TGTGCCAGCAGCTTAGTGGCAGGGGGCGGTGAGCAGTTCTTC.